These T cell receptor beta chains were read from a single sample in a study of T cell repertoires in cytomegalovirus infection. TCRdb redid the calling of the reads with MiXCR, one entry per CDR3 protein. Of around 310,000 distinct CDR3 sequences listed, 17% were seen once; the top ten hold 12%. The specimen was PBMCs. Source of these receptors: a human donor in good health (CMV status not recorded). Some clones in this sample may be carry-over from other donors' samples. The CDR3 runs from the conserved cysteine through the conserved F or W. D genes are given only for firm matches. Not every row has a clone size; where given, it reads once, few, many or a size class.

CDR3aa,CDR3nt,abundance,d_gene,j_gene,v_gene
CATGRKQETQYF,TGTGCCACGGGGAGGAAACAAGAGACCCAGTACTTC,.,.,TRBJ2-5,TRBV27
CSARDRLRGATNEKLFF,TGCAGTGCTAGAGATCGGCTAAGGGGTGCAACTAATGAAAAACTGTTTTTT,.,.,TRBJ1-4,TRBV20-1
CASSLRQGLVGEQFF,TGTGCCAGCAGCTTAAGACAGGGCTTAGTGGGTGAGCAGTTCTTC,many,TRBD1,TRBJ2-1,TRBV7-2
CAAKGETGNTEAFF,TGTGCCGCCAAGGGGGAAACCGGGAACACTGAAGCTTTCTTT,few,.,TRBJ1-1,TRBV2
CASIGLAGHTDTQYF,TGTGCCAGCATTGGACTAGCGGGGCACACAGATACGCAGTATTTT,.,TRBD2,TRBJ2-3,TRBV2
CASSYSQGMAFF,TGTGCCAGCAGTTACTCGCAGGGGATGGCTTTCTTT,few,.,TRBJ1-1,TRBV6-5
CATKRTQGETLNQPQHF,TGTGCCACCAAAAGGACCCAGGGGGAAACCCTTAATCAGCCCCAGCATTTT,few,TRBD1,TRBJ1-5,TRBV27
CASSPGTGMTYEQYF,TGTGCCAGCAGCCCAGGGACAGGGATGACCTACGAGCAGTACTTC,many,TRBD1,TRBJ2-7,TRBV7-2
CASSLGFPNNQPQHF,TGTGCCAGCAGCTTAGGGTTCCCAAACAATCAGCCCCAGCATTTT,many,.,TRBJ1-5,TRBV7-2
CASSPTGPNEKLFF,TGTGCCAGCAGTCCGACAGGGCCAAATGAAAAACTGTTTTTT,many,TRBD1,TRBJ1-4,TRBV6-2/TRBV6-3
CASSDRYNSPLHF,TGTGCCAGCTCAGACAGATATAATTCACCCCTCCACTTT,.,.,TRBJ1-6,TRBV19
CASSRGWLLNTEAFF,TGTGCCAGCAGCCGCGGTTGGCTCCTGAACACTGAAGCTTTCTTT,few,.,TRBJ1-1,TRBV14